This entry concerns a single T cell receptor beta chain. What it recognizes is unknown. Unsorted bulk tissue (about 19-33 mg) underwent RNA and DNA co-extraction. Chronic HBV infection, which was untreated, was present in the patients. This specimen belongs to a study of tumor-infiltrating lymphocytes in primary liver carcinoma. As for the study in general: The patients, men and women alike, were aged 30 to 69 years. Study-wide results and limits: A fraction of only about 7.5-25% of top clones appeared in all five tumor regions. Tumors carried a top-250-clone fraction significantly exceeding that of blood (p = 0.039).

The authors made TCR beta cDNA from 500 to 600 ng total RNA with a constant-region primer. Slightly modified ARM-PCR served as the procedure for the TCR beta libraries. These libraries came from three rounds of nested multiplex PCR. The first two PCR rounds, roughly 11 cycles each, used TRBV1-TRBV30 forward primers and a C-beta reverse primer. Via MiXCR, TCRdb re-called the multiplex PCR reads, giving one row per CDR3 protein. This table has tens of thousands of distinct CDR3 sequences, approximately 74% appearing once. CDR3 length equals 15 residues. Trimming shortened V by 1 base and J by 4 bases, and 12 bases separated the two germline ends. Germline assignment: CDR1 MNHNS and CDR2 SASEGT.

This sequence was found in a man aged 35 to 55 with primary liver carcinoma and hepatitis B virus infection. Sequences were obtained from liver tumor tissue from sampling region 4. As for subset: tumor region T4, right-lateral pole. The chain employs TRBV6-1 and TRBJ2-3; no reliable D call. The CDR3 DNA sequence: TGTGCCAGCAGTGAAGGTAGCTGGCCCGCAGATACGCAGTATTTT. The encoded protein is CASSEGSWPADTQYF.